The 30 T cell receptor beta chains listed next were all sequenced from one sample in a study of blood T cell repertoires in COVID-19 (dated by TCRdb to 2018 to 2020). Receptors were amplified or captured by the immunoSEQ multiplex PCR assay. Here the immuneACCESS table is served through TCRdb, limited to in-frame sequences with V and J called. Missing clones are a known gap in these copies; in checked studies unresolved V genes cover under half, and the rest lacks a known reason. This sample holds roughly 310,000 clones; approximately 89% were observed only once. Over 8% of the sample is in the top ten clones. Specimen: PBMCs or T cells enriched from blood (not recorded which). These TCRs come from a woman aged 40 to 50 who had recovered from COVID-19.

The chain joins TRBV10-3 to TRBJ2-7; 7 positions agree with TRBD2. V gave up 2 bases and J gave up 1 base; unmatched junction bases: 8. Per germline, CDR1 ENHRY and CDR2 SYGVKD. The CDR3 runs to 16 residues. The CDR3 protein is CAISEGGGTLSYEQYF. In DNA form, the CDR3 reads TGTGCCATCAGTGAGGGGGGGGGAACCCTATCCTACGAGCAGTACTTC.

V gene TRBV11-2 combines with J gene TRBJ2-3; 10 nucleotides match TRBD2. After removal of 5 bases from V and 2 bases from J, the junction contained 7 bases not matched to a gene. The CDR3 totals 16 residues. Germline loops: CDR1 SGHAT, CDR2 FQNNGV. The DNA for the CDR3 is TGTGCCAGCAGCGTAACTAGCGGGGCGAACACAGATACGCAGTATTTT. It codes for CASSVTSGANTDTQYF.

The rearrangement links TRBV29-1 to TRBJ2-7; 14 bases align to TRBD2. The CDR3 sequence is 14 residues long. After removal of 5 bases from V and 2 bases from J, the junction contained 2 bases not matched to a gene. Germline V CDR1 and CDR2: SQVTM, ANQGSEA. The CDR3 loop reads CSVRLAGGAYEQYF. CDR3 coding DNA: TGCAGCGTTCGACTAGCGGGAGGGGCCTACGAGCAGTACTTC.

The chain joins TRBV4-3 to TRBJ2-3, with 10 bases fitting TRBD2. V dropped 1 base and J dropped 0; count of bases not matched to a gene: 7. Germline V CDR1 and CDR2: LGHNA, YSLEER. There are 18 residues in the CDR3. The CDR3 loop reads CASSQVLAGVGSTDTQYF. CDR3 bases: TGCGCCAGCAGCCAAGTTCTAGCGGGAGTAGGGAGCACAGATACGCAGTATTTT.

V and J are TRBV7-2 and TRBJ2-5; D gene unclear. The germline V gene encodes CDR1 SGHTA and CDR2 FQGNSA. V lost 2 bases, J lost 2 bases, and 12 bases lay in between. The CDR3 runs 15 residues. CDR3 DNA: TGTGCCAGCAGCTTACTTTCCCGTCCGCAAGAGACCCAGTACTTC. This encodes CASSLLSRPQETQYF.

This clone is a singleton in its sample. The V gene is TRBV6-2 or TRBV6-3, the J gene TRBJ2-7, with D hard to call. Germline CDR1 reads MNHEY; CDR2 reads SVGEGT. There are 11 residues in the CDR3. The V gene lost 6 bases and the J gene lost 3 bases, with 6 bases spanning the gap. Here the CDR3 reads CASSGDYEQYF. CDR3 DNA sequence: TGTGCCAGCAGCGGAGACTACGAGCAGTACTTC.

This rearrangement joins TRBV2 to TRBJ1-6; D is undetermined. Germline V gene sequence: CDR1 SNHLY, CDR2 FYNNEI. This CDR3 contains 15 residues. Trimming shortened V by 2 bases and J by 8 bases, and 13 bases separated the two germline ends. The CDR3 spells CASSEPGYVDSPLHF. CDR3 in DNA: TGTGCCAGCAGTGAACCGGGGTATGTGGATTCACCCCTCCACTTT.

The genes are TRBV11-3 and TRBJ2-7, with TRBD2 identical over 8 bases. Germline assignment: CDR1 SGHNT and CDR2 YENEEA. CDR3 size: 16 residues. V lost 0 bases to trimming and J lost 4 bases; unmatched junction nucleotides: 8. The CDR3 sequence: CASSLDRSGRGYEQYF. Here the CDR3 DNA reads TGTGCCAGCAGCTTAGATCGGAGCGGGAGAGGGTACGAGCAGTACTTC.

The rearrangement joins TRBV4-1 to TRBJ2-1, with 13 bases lining up with TRBD2. From germline, CDR1 is MGHRA and CDR2 YSYEKL. Trimming at V came to 4 bases and at J to 2 bases, leaving 2 bases not matched to a gene. This CDR3 has 16 amino acids. CDR3 coding DNA: TGCGCCAGCAGCCCACTAGCGGGAGGGCCCTACAATGAGCAGTTCTTC. Translated: CASSPLAGGPYNEQFF.

The CDR3 nucleotides are TGTGCCAGTAGTGTGCAAATCTCTACTGATGAGCAGTTCTTC. Protein product: CASSVQISTDEQFF. The genes are TRBV19 and TRBJ2-1, with D unclear. With 5 bases removed from V and 8 bases from J, the gap between germline ends came to 16 bases. The CDR3 runs to 14 residues. Germline CDR1 is LNHDA and CDR2 is SQIVND (reference sequence).

This chain's CDR3 is CSVEETLAELGKQYF. DNA of the CDR3: TGCAGCGTTGAAGAAACGCTAGCGGAGTTGGGTAAGCAGTACTTC. V gene TRBV29-1 combines with J gene TRBJ2-7, with TRBD2 identical over 7 bases. J lost 8 bases, V lost 0 bases, and 13 bases had no gene match. Per germline, CDR1 SQVTM and CDR2 ANQGSEA. This CDR3 contains 15 residues.

The chain uses TRBV29-1 and TRBJ1-2; D unclear. The V and J ends lost 7 bases and 0 bases respectively, with 12 bases between them. The CDR3 is 13 amino acids. CDR1 is SQVTM and CDR2 is ANQGSEA in the germline V gene. The CDR3 here is CSARDGANYGYTF. In DNA, the CDR3 is TGCAGCGCCCGCGATGGAGCTAACTATGGCTACACCTTC.

This clone showed up just once. This chain joins TRBV10-2 and TRBJ2-7, with D possibly matching TRBD1 (6 bases). V was shortened by 6 bases and J by 3 bases, with 12 bases between the two germline ends. The CDR3 is 13 residues long. CDR1 and CDR2 from the germline V gene are WSHSY and SAAADI. CDR3 bases: TGCGCCAGCAGCTCGGGACATAACTACGAGCAGTACTTC. Translating gives CASSSGHNYEQYF.

The chain carries TRBV11-2 and TRBJ2-1; a weak D match, TRBD1 (5 bases). Germline V gives CDR1 SGHAT, CDR2 FQNNGV. This CDR3 spans 14 amino acids. The V end lost 3 bases, the J end lost 1 base, and 7 bases lay between the germline ends. The chain's CDR3 is CASSFRTSYNEQFF. CDR3 DNA sequence: TGTGCCAGCAGCTTTAGGACATCCTACAATGAGCAGTTCTTC.

J is TRBJ2-5 and V is TRBV7-3; 12 bases are a match to TRBD2. The germline gives CDR1 SGHTA, CDR2 FQGTGA. The CDR3 length is 15 residues. J was trimmed by 3 bases and V by 2 bases; bases with no gene match: 1. CDR3 sequence: CASSLLAGGKETQYF. The DNA for the CDR3 is TGTGCCAGCAGCTTACTAGCGGGGGGGAAAGAGACCCAGTACTTC. Looking up the rest from reference TRBV7-3 and TRBJ2-5 gives the full variable domain: GAGVSQTPSNKVTEKGKYVELRCDPISGHTALYWYRQSLGQGPEFLIYFQGTGAADDSGLPNDRFFAVRPEGSVSTLKIQRTERGDSAVYLCASSLLAGGKETQYFGPGTRLLVL.

The genes are TRBV2 and TRBJ1-2; D possibly corresponds to TRBD1 (5 bases). This CDR3 is built from 14 residues. The germline V gene has CDR1 SNHLY and CDR2 FYNNEI. Trimming stripped 4 bases from V and 4 bases from J, with 13 bases between. The CDR3 loop reads CASSGVTQGYGYTF. In DNA, the CDR3 is TGTGCCAGCAGTGGTGTCACCCAGGGCTATGGCTACACCTTC.

The V call is TRBV5-1, the J call TRBJ2-2; 10 bases line up with TRBD1. This CDR3 is 16 amino acids long. Trimming removed 8 bases from V and 7 bases from J; junction bases left unmatched: 14. Germline CDR1 is SGHRS and CDR2 is YFSETQ. In DNA form, the CDR3 reads TGCGCCAGTACCGCACAGACAGGGGGCGCAATCGGGGAGCTGTTTTTT. It specifies CASTAQTGGAIGELFF.

To note about this clone: Distinct nucleotide sequences in the sample also encode this CDR3. V is TRBV28 and J is TRBJ1-3, with TRBD1 identical over 7 bases. Germline CDR1 reads MDHEN; CDR2 reads SYDVKM. V shed 6 bases, J shed 2 bases, and the junction held 4 bases outside the gene matches. The length of the CDR3 is 14 residues. The CDR3 coding sequence is TGTGCCAGCAGCCCGACAGGGACTGGAAACACCATATATTTT. This sequence encodes CASSPTGTGNTIYF.

The chain links TRBV30 to TRBJ1-3; TRBD1 matches 7 bases. The CDR3 runs to 13 residues. The germline CDR1 and CDR2 sequences are GTSNPN and SVGIG (reference sequence). After removal of 4 bases from V and 4 bases from J, the junction contained 4 bases not matched to a gene. The DNA for the CDR3 is TGTGCCTGGAAGCTAGGGGGCGGAAACACCATATATTTT. This codes for CAWKLGGGNTIYF.

This clone occurred once. The J gene is TRBJ1-1, the V gene TRBV7-9; D remains unclear. The CDR3 length is 12 residues. Deletions cut 2 bases from V and 7 bases from J, with 8 bases between. CDR1 SEHNR and CDR2 FQNEAQ come from the germline V gene (reference sequence). CDR3 DNA sequence: TGTGCCAGCAGCTTAAATTTCGTTGAAGCTTTCTTT. Translation gives CASSLNFVEAFF.

V and J are TRBV6-2 or TRBV6-3 and TRBJ2-7; perhaps TRBD1 as D (5 bases). Per germline, CDR1 MNHEY and CDR2 SVGEGT. V gave up 0 bases and J gave up 3 bases, with 12 bases separating them. The CDR3 consists of 15 residues. The CDR3 here is CASSYSSPGLYEQYF. The CDR3 bases are TGTGCCAGCAGTTACTCGAGCCCAGGGCTCTACGAGCAGTACTTC.

This rearrangement joins TRBV14 to TRBJ2-1; 7 bases line up with TRBD1. The CDR3 is 13 residues long. The germline gives CDR1 SGHDN, CDR2 FVKESK. J was trimmed by 4 bases and V by 3 bases; bases with no gene match: 0. The CDR3 sequence is CASSQDRYNEQFF. For the CDR3, the DNA is TGTGCCAGCAGCCAGGACAGGTACAATGAGCAGTTCTTC. The variable domain in full, with the rest retrieved from reference TRBV14 and TRBJ2-1, is EAGVTQFPSHSVIEKGQTVTLRCDPISGHDNLYWYRRVMGKEIKFLLHFVKESKQDESGMPNNRFLAERTGGTYSTLKVQPAELEDSGVYFCASSQDRYNEQFFGPGTRLTVL.

The chain recombines TRBV19 with TRBJ1-6; perhaps TRBD1 as D (6 bases). The CDR3 has 18 amino acids. The ends were cut back, 8 bases at V and 0 bases at J, with 20 bases in the middle. The germline gives CDR1 LNHDA, CDR2 SQIVND (reference sequence). CDR3 nucleotides: TGTGCCAGTTCCCTCGAAGGGACAACGAGCTCCTATAATTCACCCCTCCACTTT. Protein sequence: CASSLEGTTSSYNSPLHF.

This chain joins TRBV19 and TRBJ2-7; 9 nucleotides align to TRBD2. Germline CDR1 is LNHDA and CDR2 is SQIVND (reference sequence). Trimming at V came to 4 bases and at J to 0 bases, leaving 4 bases not matched to a gene. This CDR3 spans 15 amino acids. CDR3 sequence: CASSTLAGNSYEQYF. CDR3 in DNA: TGTGCCAGTAGTACCCTAGCGGGAAACTCCTACGAGCAGTACTTC.

This chain links TRBV2 with TRBJ1-1, with D unclear. CDR3 length: 13 residues. Germline values: CDR1 SNHLY, CDR2 FYNNEI. Trimming took 4 bases from V and 8 from J, leaving 14 bases between them. The CDR3: CASSGTTRWEAFF. The CDR3 region has the DNA TGTGCCAGCAGTGGGACTACCCGTTGGGAAGCTTTCTTT.

This chain connects TRBV10-3 to TRBJ1-2; 11 bases agree with TRBD1. The CDR3 totals 15 residues. The V and J ends lost 6 bases and 6 bases, in that order; junction bases with no gene match: 9. Germline V CDR1 and CDR2: ENHRY, SYGVKD. The CDR3 coding sequence is TGTGCCATCAGCCTGAACGGACAGGGGGCTGATGGCTACACCTTC. Its translation: CAISLNGQGADGYTF.

V usage is TRBV5-1 and J usage is TRBJ2-1; the match to TRBD2 covers 13 bases. The length of the CDR3 is 17 residues. V lost 2 bases and J lost 7; bases outside the gene matches: 9. The V gene's germline CDR1 is SGHRS and CDR2 YFSETQ. The CDR3 coding sequence is TGCGCCAGCAGCTTACTACTAGCGGGAGGGCCCTTAAATGAGCAGTTCTTC. This encodes CASSLLLAGGPLNEQFF.

This chain links TRBV7-9 with TRBJ2-7, with D possibly being TRBD1 (6 bases). Germline loops: CDR1 SEHNR, CDR2 FQNEAQ (reference sequence). The length of the CDR3 is 14 residues. Trimming removed 1 base from V and 2 bases from J, with 9 bases in between. The CDR3 DNA is TGTGCCAGCAGCTTAGGGACAGTGACCTACGAGCAGTACTTC. Its protein product is CASSLGTVTYEQYF.

As regards this clone: Mismatch with germline at one junction end may stem from a read error. V and J are TRBV10-3 and TRBJ1-2; 7 bases agree with TRBD1. The germline V gene encodes CDR1 ENHRY and CDR2 SYGVKD. The CDR3 sequence is 13 residues long. The CDR3 DNA follows: TGTGCCATCAGTGAGGCCGGGACAGAAGGCTGCACCTTC. Protein sequence: CAISEAGTEGCTF.

V and J are TRBV4-2 and TRBJ2-1; possible D gene TRBD2, 6 bases. Germline CDR1 reads LGHNA; CDR2 reads YNFKEQ. The CDR3 has 15 residues. Between the trimmed V and J ends, which lost 5 bases and 1 base, there was a span of 12 bases. This CDR3 is CASSMIRESYNEQFF. As DNA, the CDR3 is TGTGCCAGCAGCATGATACGGGAGTCCTACAATGAGCAGTTCTTC.